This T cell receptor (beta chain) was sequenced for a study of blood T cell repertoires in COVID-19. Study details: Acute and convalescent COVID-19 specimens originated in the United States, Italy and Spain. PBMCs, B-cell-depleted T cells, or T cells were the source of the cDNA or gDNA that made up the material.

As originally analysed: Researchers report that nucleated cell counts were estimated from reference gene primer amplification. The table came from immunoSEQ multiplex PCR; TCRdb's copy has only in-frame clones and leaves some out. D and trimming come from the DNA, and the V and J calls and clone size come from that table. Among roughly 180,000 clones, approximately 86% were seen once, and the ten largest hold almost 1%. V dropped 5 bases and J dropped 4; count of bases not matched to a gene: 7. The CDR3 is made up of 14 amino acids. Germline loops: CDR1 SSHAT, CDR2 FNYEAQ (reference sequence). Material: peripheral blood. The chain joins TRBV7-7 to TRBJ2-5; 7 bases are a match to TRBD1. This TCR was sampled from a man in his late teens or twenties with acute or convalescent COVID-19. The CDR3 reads CASSPDRIVETQYF. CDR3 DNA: TGTGCCAGCAGCCCGGACAGGATAGTAGAGACCCAGTACTTC.